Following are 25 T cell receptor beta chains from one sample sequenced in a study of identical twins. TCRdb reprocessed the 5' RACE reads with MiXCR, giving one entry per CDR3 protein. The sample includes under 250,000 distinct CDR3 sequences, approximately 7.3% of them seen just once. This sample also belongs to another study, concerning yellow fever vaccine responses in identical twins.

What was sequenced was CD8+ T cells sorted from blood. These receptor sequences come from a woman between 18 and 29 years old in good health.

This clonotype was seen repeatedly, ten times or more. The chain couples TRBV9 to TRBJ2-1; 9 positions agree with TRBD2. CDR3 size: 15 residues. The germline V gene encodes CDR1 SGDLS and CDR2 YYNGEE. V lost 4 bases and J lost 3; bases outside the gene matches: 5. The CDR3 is CASSPSGAVYNEQFF. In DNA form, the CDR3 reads TGTGCCAGCAGCCCTAGCGGGGCGGTCTACAATGAGCAGTTCTTC. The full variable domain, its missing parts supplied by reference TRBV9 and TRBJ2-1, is DSGVTQTPKHLITATGQRVTLRCSPRSGDLSVYWYQQSLDQGLQFLIQYYNGEERAKGNILERFSAQQFPDLHSELNLSSLELGDSALYFCASSPSGAVYNEQFFGPGTRLTVL.

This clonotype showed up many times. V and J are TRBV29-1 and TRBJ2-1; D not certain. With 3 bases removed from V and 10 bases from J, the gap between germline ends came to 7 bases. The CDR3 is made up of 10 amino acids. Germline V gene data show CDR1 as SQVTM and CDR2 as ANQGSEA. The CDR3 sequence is CSVDYNEQFF. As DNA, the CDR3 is TGCAGCGTTGATTATAACGAGCAGTTCTTC.

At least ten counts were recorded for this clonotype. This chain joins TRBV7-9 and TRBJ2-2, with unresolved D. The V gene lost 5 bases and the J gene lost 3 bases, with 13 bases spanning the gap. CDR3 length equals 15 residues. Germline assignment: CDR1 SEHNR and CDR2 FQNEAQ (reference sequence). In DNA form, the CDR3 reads TGTGCCAGCAGCGCCCAGCGCCAGGACACCGGGGAGCTGTTTTTT. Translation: CASSAQRQDTGELFF.

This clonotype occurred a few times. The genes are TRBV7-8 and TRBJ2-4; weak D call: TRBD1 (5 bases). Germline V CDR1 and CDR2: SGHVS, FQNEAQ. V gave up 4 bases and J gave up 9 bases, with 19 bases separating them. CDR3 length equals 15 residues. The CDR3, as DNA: TGTGCCAGCAGCTCCTGGGGCCAGGCATCTTTCATTCAGTACTTC. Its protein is CASSSWGQASFIQYF.

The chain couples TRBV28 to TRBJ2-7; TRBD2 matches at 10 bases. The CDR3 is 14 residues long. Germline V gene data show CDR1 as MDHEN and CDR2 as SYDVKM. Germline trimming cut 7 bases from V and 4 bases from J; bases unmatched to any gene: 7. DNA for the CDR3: TGTGCCAGCAACCTAGCGGGAGAGGTTTACGAGCAGTACTTC. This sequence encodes CASNLAGEVYEQYF.

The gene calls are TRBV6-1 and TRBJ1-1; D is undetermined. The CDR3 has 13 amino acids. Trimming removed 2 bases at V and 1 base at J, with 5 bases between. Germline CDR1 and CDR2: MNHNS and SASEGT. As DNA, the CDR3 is TGTGCCAGCAGTGAATCCGAGAACACTGAAGCTTTCTTT. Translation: CASSESENTEAFF.

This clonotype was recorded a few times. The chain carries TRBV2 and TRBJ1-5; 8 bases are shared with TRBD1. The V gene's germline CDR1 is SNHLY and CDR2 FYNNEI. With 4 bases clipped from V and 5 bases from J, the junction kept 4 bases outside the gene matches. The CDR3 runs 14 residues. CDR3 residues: CASSVGQGYQPQHF. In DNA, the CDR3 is TGTGCCAGCAGTGTCGGACAGGGCTATCAGCCCCAGCATTTT. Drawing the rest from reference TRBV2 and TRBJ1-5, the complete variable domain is EPEVTQTPSHQVTQMGQEVILRCVPISNHLYFYWYRQILGQKVEFLVSFYNNEISEKSEIFDDQFSVERPDGSNFTLKIRSTKLEDSAMYFCASSVGQGYQPQHFGDGTRLSIL.

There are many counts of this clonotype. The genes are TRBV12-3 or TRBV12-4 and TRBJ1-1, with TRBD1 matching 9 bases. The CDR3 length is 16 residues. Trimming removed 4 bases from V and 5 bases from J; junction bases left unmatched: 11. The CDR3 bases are TGTGCCAGCAGTTCCCCGGACAGGGGAAAGGGAACTGAAGCTTTCTTT. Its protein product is CASSSPDRGKGTEAFF.

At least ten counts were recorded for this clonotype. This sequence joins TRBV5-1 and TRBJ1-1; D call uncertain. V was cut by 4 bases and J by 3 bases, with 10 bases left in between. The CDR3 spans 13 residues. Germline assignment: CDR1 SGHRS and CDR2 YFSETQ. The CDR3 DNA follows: TGCGCCAGCAGCCAAAGCTGGCACACTGAAGCTTTCTTT. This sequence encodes CASSQSWHTEAFF.

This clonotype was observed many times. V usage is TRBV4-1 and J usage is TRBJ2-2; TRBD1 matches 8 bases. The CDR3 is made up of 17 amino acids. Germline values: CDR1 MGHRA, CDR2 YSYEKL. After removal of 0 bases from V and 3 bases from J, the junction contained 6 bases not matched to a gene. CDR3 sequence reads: CASSQDRRQGYTGELFF. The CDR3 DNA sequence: TGCGCCAGCAGCCAAGATCGGCGACAGGGGTACACCGGGGAGCTGTTTTTT.

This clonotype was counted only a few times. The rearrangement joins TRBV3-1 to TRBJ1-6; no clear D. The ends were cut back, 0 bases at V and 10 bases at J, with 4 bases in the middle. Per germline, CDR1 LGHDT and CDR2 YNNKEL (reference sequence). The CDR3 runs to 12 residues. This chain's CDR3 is CASSQERSPLHF. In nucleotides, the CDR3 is TGTGCCAGCAGCCAAGAGAGATCACCCCTCCACTTT.

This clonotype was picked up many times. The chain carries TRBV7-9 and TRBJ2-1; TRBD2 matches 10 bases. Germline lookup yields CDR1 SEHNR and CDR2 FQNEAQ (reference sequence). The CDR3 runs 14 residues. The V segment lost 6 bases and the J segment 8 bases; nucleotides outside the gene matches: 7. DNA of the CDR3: TGTGCCAGCAGTCTAGCGGGAGTTGTCGATGAGCAGTTCTTC. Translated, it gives CASSLAGVVDEQFF.

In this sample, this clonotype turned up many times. As DNA, the CDR3 is TGCGCCAGCAGCCGGGCTTCCCCGAGGAGCACAGATACGCAGTATTTT. It encodes CASSRASPRSTDTQYF. V and J are TRBV5-1 and TRBJ2-3; the D is unclear. This CDR3 region has 16 residues. The V and J ends lost 4 bases and 0 bases respectively, with 15 bases between them. Per germline, CDR1 SGHRS and CDR2 YFSETQ.

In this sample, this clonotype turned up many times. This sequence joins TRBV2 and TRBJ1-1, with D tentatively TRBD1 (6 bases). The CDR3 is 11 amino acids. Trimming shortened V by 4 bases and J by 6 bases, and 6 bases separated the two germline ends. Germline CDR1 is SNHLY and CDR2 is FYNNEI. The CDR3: CASSGTAEAFF. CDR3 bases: TGTGCCAGCAGTGGGACAGCTGAAGCTTTCTTT.

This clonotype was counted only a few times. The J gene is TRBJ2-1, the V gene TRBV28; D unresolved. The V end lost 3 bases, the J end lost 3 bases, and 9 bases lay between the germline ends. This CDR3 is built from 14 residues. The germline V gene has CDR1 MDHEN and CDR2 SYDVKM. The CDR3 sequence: CASSFDSFYNEQFF. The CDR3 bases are TGTGCCAGCAGTTTCGACTCCTTCTACAATGAGCAGTTCTTC.

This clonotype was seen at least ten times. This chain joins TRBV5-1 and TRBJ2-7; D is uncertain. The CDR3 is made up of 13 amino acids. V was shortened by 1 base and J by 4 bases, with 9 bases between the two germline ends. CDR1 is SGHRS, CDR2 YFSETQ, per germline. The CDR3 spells CASSLKGAYEQYF. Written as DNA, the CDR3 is TGCGCCAGCAGCTTGAAAGGAGCATACGAGCAGTACTTC.

The CDR3 reads CASSQENSYEQYF. The CDR3, as DNA: TGCGCCAGCAGCCAAGAGAACAGCTACGAGCAGTACTTC. This chain uses TRBV4-1 with TRBJ2-7; D unresolved. Per the germline V gene, CDR1 is MGHRA and CDR2 is YSYEKL. The length of the CDR3 is 13 residues. The V and J ends lost 0 bases and 3 bases respectively, with 6 bases between them.

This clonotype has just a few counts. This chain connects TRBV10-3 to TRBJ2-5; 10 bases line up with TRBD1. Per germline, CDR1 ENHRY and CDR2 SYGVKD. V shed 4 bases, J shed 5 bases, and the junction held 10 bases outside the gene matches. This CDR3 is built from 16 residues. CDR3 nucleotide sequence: TGTGCCATCAGTGGGAAGACAGGGGGCACAGGGGAGACCCAGTACTTC. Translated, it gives CAISGKTGGTGETQYF.

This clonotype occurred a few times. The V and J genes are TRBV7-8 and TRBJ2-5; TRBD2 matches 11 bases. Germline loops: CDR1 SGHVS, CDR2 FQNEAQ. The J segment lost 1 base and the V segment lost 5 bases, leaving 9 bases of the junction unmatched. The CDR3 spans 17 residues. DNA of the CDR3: TGTGCCAGCAGCACAACCGGGACTAGCGGACGCCAAGAGACCCAGTACTTC. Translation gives CASSTTGTSGRQETQYF.

The CDR3 sequence: CASSFGGTGYEFF. DNA for the CDR3: TGTGCCAGCAGTTTTGGCGGGACAGGATATGAGTTCTTC. This chain joins TRBV28 and TRBJ2-1; 8 nucleotides align to TRBD1. The V gene end was trimmed by 3 bases and the J gene end by 14 bases; junction bases not matched to a gene: 9. The CDR3 has 13 amino acids. From germline, CDR1 is MDHEN and CDR2 SYDVKM.

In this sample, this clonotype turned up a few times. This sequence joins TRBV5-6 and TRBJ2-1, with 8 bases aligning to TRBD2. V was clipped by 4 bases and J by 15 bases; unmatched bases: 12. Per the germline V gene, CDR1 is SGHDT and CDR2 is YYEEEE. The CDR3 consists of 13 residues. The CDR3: CASSIPTSGGAFF. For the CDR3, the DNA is TGTGCCAGCAGCATCCCAACTAGCGGCGGGGCGTTCTTC.

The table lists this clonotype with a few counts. In DNA form, the CDR3 reads TGCGCCAGCAGCCAAGCCGGCCTCGCAAACACTGAAGCTTTCTTT. It translates to CASSQAGLANTEAFF. The rearrangement uses TRBV4-1 and TRBJ1-1; D not resolved. With 1 base removed from V and 2 bases from J, the gap between germline ends came to 11 bases. The germline V gene has CDR1 MGHRA and CDR2 YSYEKL. This CDR3 is built from 15 residues.

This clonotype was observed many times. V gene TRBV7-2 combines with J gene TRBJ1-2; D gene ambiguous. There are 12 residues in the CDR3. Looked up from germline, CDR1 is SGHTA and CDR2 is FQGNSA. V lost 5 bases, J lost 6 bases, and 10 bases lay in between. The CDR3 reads CASSPLGDGYTF. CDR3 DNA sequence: TGTGCCAGCAGCCCCCTCGGGGATGGCTACACCTTC.

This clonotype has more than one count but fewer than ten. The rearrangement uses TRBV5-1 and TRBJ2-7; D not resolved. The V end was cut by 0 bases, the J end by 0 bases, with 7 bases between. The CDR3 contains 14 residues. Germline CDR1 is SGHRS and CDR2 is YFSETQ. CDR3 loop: CASSLVFSSYEQYF. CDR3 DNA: TGCGCCAGCAGCTTGGTTTTCAGCTCCTACGAGCAGTACTTC. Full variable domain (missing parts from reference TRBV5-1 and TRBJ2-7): KAGVTQTPRYLIKTRGQQVTLSCSPISGHRSVSWYQQTPGQGLQFLFEYFSETQRNKGNFPGRFSGRQFSNSRSEMNVSTLELGDSALYLCASSLVFSSYEQYFGPGTRLTVT.

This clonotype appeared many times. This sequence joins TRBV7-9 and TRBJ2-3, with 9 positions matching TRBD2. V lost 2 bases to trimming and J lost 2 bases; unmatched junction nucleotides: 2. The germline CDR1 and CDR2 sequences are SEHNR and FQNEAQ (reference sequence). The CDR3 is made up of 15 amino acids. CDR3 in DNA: TGTGCCAGCAGCTTACGCGGGAGGGCCACAGATACGCAGTATTTT. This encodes CASSLRGRATDTQYF.